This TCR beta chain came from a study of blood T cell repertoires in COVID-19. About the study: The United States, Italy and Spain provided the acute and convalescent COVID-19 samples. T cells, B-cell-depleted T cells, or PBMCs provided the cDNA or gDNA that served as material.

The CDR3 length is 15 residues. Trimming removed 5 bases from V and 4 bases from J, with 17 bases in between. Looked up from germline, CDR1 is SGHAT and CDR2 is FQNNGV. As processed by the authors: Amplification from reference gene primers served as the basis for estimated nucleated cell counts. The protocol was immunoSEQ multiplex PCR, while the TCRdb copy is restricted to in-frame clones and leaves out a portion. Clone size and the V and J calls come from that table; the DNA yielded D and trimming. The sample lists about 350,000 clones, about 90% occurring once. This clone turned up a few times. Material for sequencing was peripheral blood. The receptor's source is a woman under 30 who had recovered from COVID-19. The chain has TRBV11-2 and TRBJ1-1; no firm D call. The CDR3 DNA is TGTGCCAGCAGCCCTCGGCAGGCTGAGACCACTGAAGCTTTCTTT. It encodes CASSPRQAETTEAFF.